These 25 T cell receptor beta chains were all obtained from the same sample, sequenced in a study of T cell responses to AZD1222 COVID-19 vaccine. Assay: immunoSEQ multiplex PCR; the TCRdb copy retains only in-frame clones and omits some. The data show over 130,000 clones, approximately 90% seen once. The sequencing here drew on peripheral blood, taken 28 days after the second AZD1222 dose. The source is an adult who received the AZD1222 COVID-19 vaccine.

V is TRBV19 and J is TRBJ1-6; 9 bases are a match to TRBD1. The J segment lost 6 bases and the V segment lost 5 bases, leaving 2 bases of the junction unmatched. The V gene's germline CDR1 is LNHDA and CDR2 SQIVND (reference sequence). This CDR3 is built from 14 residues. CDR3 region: CASSATGGNSPLHF. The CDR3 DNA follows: TGTGCCAGTAGTGCGACAGGGGGTAATTCACCCCTCCACTTT.

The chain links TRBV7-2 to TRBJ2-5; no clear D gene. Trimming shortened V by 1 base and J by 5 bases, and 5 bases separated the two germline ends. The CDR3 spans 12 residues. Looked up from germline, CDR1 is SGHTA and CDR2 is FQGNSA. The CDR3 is CASSLVRETQYF. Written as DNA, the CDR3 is TGTGCCAGCAGCTTAGTTCGGGAGACCCAGTACTTC.

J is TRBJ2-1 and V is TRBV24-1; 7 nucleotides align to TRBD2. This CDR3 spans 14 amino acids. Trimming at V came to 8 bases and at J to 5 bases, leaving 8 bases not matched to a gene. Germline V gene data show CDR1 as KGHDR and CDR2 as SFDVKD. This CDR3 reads CATTASGGNNEQFF. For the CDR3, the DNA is TGTGCCACCACCGCATCGGGGGGAAACAATGAGCAGTTCTTC.

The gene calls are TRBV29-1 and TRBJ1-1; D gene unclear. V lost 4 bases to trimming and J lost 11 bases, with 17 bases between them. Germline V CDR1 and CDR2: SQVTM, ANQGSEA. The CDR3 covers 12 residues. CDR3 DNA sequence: TGCAGCGTTGTTGGTCCGGGGATAACGGCTTTCTTT. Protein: CSVVGPGITAFF.

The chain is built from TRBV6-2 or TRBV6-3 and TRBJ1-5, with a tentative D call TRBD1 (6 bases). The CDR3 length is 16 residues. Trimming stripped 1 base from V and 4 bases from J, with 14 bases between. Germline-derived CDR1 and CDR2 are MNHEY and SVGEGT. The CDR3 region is CASSYFRQALNQPQHF. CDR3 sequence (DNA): TGTGCCAGCAGTTACTTCCGACAGGCCTTAAATCAGCCCCAGCATTTT.

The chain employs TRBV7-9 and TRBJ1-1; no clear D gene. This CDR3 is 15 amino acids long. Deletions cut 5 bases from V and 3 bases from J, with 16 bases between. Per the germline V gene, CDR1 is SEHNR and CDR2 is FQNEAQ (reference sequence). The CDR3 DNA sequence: TGTGCCAGCAGCGCCCCTAATGAAATCGACACTGAAGCTTTCTTT. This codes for CASSAPNEIDTEAFF.

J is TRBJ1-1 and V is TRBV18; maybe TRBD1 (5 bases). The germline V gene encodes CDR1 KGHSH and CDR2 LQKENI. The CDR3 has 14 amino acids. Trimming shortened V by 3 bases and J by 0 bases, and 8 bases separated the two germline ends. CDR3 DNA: TGTGCCAGCTCACCGGGGGTAATGAACACTGAAGCTTTCTTT. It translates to CASSPGVMNTEAFF.

DNA of the CDR3: TGTGCCAGCAGTTACACCGAGACAGGGGGTGGTGGCTACACCTTC. This gives the protein CASSYTETGGGGYTF. V is TRBV6-5 and J is TRBJ1-2; TRBD1 agrees at 9 bases. CDR1 and CDR2 from the germline V gene are MNHEY and SVGAGI. V was pared by 2 bases and J by 7 bases, with 8 bases of the junction left unmatched. This CDR3 region has 15 residues.

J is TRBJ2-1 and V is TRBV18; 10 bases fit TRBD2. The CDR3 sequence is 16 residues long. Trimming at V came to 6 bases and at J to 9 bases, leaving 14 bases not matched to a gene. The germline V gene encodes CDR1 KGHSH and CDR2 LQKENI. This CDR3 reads CASSLSRAGGPGEQFF. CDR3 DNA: TGTGCCAGCTCCCTCTCCAGAGCGGGAGGGCCGGGTGAGCAGTTCTTC.

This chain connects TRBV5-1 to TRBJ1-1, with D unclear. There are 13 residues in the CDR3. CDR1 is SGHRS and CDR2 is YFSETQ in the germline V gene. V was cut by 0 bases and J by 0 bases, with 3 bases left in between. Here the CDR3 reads CASSLEVNTEAFF. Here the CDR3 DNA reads TGCGCCAGCAGCTTGGAGGTGAACACTGAAGCTTTCTTT.

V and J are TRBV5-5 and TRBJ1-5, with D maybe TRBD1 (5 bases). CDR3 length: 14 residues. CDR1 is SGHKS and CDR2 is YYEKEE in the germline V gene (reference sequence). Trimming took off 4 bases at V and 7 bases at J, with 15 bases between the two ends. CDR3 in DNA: TGTGCCAGCAGCCTCAGGGTAGGGGAACAGCCCCAGCATTTT. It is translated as CASSLRVGEQPQHF.

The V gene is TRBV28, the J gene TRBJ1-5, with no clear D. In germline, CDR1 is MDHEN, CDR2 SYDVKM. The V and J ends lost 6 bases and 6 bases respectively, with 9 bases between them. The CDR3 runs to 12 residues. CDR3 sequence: CASSRLSQPQHF. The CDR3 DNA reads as TGTGCCAGCAGCCGATTGTCTCAGCCCCAGCATTTT.

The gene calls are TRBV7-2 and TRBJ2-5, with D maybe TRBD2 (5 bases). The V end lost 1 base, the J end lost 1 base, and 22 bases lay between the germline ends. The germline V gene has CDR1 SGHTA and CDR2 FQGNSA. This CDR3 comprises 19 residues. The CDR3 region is CASSLDLSWSDYLQETQYF. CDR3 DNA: TGTGCCAGCAGCTTAGATTTAAGTTGGTCAGACTATCTCCAAGAGACCCAGTACTTC.

The DNA of the CDR3 is TGTGCCAGCTCAGGGAACAGACAGGGGAATTCACCCCTCCACTTT. The encoded protein is CASSGNRQGNSPLHF. The V and J genes are TRBV7-2 and TRBJ1-6; 8 positions agree with TRBD1. The junction had 10 bases not matched to a gene; V was cut back by 8 bases and J by 7 bases. The V gene's germline CDR1 is SGHTA and CDR2 FQGNSA. The CDR3 runs to 15 residues.

CDR3 in amino acids: CASSYHRGNSPLHF. As DNA, the CDR3 is TGTGCCAGCAGTTACCACAGGGGTAATTCACCCCTCCACTTT. J is TRBJ1-6 and V is TRBV6-2 or TRBV6-3, with 7 bases that match TRBD1. There are 14 residues in the CDR3. V trimming: 2 bases; J trimming: 6 bases; junction bases outside the gene matches: 1. Germline lookup yields CDR1 MNHEY and CDR2 SVGEGT.

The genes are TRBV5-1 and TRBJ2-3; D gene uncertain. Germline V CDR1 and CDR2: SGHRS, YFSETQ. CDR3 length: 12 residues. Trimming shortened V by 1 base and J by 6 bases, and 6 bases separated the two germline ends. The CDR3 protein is CASSLPGDTQYF. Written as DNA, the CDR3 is TGCGCCAGCAGCTTGCCGGGCGATACGCAGTATTTT.

The DNA of the CDR3 is TGCGCCAGCAGCTTACAGGGGAGGAGTGAGCAGTTCTTC. Protein sequence: CASSLQGRSEQFF. The rearrangement links TRBV5-1 to TRBJ2-1; D perhaps matches TRBD1 (7 bases). V was pared by 2 bases and J by 9 bases, with 12 bases between. Germline CDR1 and CDR2: SGHRS and YFSETQ. This CDR3 contains 13 residues.

CDR3 region: CASSLVEGEVYGYTF. For the CDR3, the DNA is TGCGCCAGCAGCTTGGTAGAGGGCGAAGTCTATGGCTACACCTTC. The V gene is TRBV5-1, the J gene TRBJ1-2; D call uncertain. The CDR3 length is 15 residues. Germline assignment: CDR1 SGHRS and CDR2 YFSETQ. V lost 0 bases, J lost 4 bases, and 13 bases lay in between.

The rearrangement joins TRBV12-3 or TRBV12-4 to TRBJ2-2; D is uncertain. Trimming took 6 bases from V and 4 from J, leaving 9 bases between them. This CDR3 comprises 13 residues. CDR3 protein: CASRWPSTGELFF. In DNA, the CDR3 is TGTGCCAGCAGATGGCCTAGCACCGGGGAGCTGTTTTTT.

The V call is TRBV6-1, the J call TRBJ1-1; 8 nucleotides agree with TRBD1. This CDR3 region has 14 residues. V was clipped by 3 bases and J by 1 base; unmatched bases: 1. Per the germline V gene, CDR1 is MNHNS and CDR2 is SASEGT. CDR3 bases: TGTGCCAGCAGTGAGGGACAGGAGAACACTGAAGCTTTCTTT. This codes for CASSEGQENTEAFF.

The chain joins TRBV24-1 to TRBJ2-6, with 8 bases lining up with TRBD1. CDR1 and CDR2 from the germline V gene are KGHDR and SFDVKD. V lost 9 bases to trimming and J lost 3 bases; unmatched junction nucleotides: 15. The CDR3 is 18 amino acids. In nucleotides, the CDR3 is TGTGCCACCGGAGGGGCAGGGGGCCTTCTCGGTGGGGCCAACGTCCTGACTTTC. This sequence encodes CATGGAGGLLGGANVLTF.

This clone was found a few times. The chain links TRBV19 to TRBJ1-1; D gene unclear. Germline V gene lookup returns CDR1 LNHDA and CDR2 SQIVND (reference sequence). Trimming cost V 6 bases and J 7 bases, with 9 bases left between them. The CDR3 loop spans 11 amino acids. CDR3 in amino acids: CASRDVSEAFF. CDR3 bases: TGTGCCAGTAGGGACGTCAGTGAAGCTTTCTTT.

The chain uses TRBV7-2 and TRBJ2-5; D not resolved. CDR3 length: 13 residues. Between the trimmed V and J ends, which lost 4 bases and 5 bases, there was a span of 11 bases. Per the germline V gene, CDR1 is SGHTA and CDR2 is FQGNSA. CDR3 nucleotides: TGTGCCAGCAGCTCATCCGAAACGGAGACCCAGTACTTC. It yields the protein CASSSSETETQYF.

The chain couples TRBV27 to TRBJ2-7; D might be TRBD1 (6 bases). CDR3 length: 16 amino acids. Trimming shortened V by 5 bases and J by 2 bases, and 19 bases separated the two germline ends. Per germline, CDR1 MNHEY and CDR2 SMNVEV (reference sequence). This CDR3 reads CASSKTGTTLAYEQYF. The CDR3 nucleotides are TGTGCCAGCAGTAAGACTGGGACAACGCTTGCCTACGAGCAGTACTTC.

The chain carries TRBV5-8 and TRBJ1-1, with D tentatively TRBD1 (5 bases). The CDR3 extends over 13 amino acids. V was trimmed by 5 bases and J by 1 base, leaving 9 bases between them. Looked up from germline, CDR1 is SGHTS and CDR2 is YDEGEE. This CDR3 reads CASSGDGNTEAFF. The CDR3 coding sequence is TGTGCCAGCAGTGGGGACGGGAACACTGAAGCTTTCTTT.